Listed here is a single T cell receptor (beta chain). A read error may produce the germline difference seen at one junction end. The record originates from a study of blood T cell repertoires in COVID-19. The table came from immunoSEQ multiplex PCR; TCRdb's copy has only in-frame clones and leaves some out. The table has hundreds of thousands of clones, approximately 90% seen once. The CDR3 covers 10 residues. Germline assignment: CDR1 MNHNY and CDR2 SVGAGI (reference sequence). This receptor was taken from a woman aged 18-29 years with acute or convalescent COVID-19. V usage is TRBV6-6 and J usage is TRBJ1-2, with D perhaps matching TRBD1 (6 bases). Sample: peripheral blood. CDR3 bases: TGTGCCAGCAGTTACAGGGACACGGCTTTC. This translates into CASSYRDTAF.